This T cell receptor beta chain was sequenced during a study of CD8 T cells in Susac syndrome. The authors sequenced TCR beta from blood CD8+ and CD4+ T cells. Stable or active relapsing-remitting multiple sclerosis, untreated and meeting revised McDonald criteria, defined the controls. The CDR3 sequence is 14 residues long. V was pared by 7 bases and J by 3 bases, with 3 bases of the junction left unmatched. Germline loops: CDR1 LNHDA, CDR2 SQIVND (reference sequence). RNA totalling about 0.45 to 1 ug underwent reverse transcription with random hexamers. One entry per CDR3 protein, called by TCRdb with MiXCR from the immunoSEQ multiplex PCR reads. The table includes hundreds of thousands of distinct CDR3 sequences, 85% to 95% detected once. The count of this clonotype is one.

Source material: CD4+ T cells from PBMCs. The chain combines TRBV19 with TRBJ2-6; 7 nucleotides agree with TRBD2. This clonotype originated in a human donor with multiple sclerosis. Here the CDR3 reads CASNWEGGANVLTF. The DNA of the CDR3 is TGTGCCAGTAATTGGGAGGGTGGGGCCAACGTCCTGACTTTC.